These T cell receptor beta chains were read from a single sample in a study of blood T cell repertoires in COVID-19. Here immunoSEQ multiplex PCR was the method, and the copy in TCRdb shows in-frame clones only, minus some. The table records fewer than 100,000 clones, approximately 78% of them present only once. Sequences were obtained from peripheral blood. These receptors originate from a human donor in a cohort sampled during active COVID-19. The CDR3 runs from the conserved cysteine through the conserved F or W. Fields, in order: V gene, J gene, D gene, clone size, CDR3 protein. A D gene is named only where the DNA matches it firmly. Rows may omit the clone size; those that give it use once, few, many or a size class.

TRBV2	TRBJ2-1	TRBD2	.	CASSLLAGGGEQFF
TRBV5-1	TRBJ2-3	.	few	CASSLMAGAGTDTQYF
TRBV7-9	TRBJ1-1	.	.	CASSLGQLNTEAFF
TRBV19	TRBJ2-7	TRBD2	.	CASSIAGGNDYEQYF
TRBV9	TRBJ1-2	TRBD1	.	CASSTRTGSNYGYTF
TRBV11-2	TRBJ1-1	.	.	CASSSPLKRGAFF
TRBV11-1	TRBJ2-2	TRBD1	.	CASSLDPGQGAGELFF
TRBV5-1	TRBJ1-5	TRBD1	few	CASSPSGGQPQHF
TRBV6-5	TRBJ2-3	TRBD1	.	CASSGQGGKDTQYF
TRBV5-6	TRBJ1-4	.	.	CASSSWGREKLFF